This is a list of T cell receptor beta chains from one sample in a study of T cell responses to AZD1222 COVID-19 vaccine. Sequencing used immunoSEQ multiplex PCR; TCRdb keeps in-frame clones, though not all of them. This table holds 100,000 to 150,000 clones, nearly 95% found once. This sample comprised peripheral blood, obtained on day 0 of AZD1222 vaccination. All receptors derive from an adult in good health. Each CDR3 is given with its conserved first and last residue. The D gene is left open where the match is weak. Not all rows give a size; the values are once, few, many and, for expanded clones, a class.

CDR3 DNA | CDR3 protein | J gene | clone size | D gene | V gene
TGTGCCAGCAGCCAACCTGTGGCCATGGGGGCAACTAATGAAAAACTGTTTTTT | CASSQPVAMGATNEKLFF | TRBJ1-4 | NA | NA | TRBV14
TGTGCCAGCTCACCAAACTCCGGGTCGCCCCAGCATTTT | CASSPNSGSPQHF | TRBJ1-5 | once | NA | TRBV18
TGTGCCACCCTGGGACAGGACACAGATACGCAGTATTTT | CATLGQDTDTQYF | TRBJ2-3 | NA | TRBD1 | TRBV15
TGTGCCAGTACCCTGGGACAGTATAATGAAAAACTGTTTTTT | CASTLGQYNEKLFF | TRBJ1-4 | NA | TRBD1 | TRBV19
TGTGCCAGCAGCCGCGGGGTTCTGTACGAGCAGTACTTC | CASSRGVLYEQYF | TRBJ2-7 | few | NA | TRBV3-1/TRBV3-2
TGTGCCAGCACCCAACTCACAGGAACGGAGCTTTACGAGCAGTACTTC | CASTQLTGTELYEQYF | TRBJ2-7 | NA | NA | TRBV5-5
TGTGCCTGGAGTGTAAGGGGCGATGGCTACACCTTC | CAWSVRGDGYTF | TRBJ1-2 | once | NA | TRBV30
TGTGCCAGCAGTTACTTGGGGACCTACAATGAGCAGTTCTTC | CASSYLGTYNEQFF | TRBJ2-1 | NA | NA | TRBV6-2/TRBV6-3
TGTGCCAGCAGCTTAGACGGGTATGGCTACACCTTC | CASSLDGYGYTF | TRBJ1-2 | once | NA | TRBV7-8
TGTGCCAGCAGCTTAATTATCGGTCAGCCCCAGCATTTT | CASSLIIGQPQHF | TRBJ1-5 | NA | NA | TRBV7-2
TGTGCCAGCAGCTACCAGACGGGGGGCTATGGCTACACCTTC | CASSYQTGGYGYTF | TRBJ1-2 | NA | NA | TRBV7-2
TGCAGTGCTAGTATGGGACAGAACTATGGCTACACCTTC | CSASMGQNYGYTF | TRBJ1-2 | NA | TRBD1 | TRBV20-1
TGTGCCAGCAGCGAGGGTAGCGGGAACTACAATGAGCAGTTCTTC | CASSEGSGNYNEQFF | TRBJ2-1 | NA | TRBD2 | TRBV9
TGCGCCAGCAGCTTGGGCGGGGGGCAAGAGACCCAGTACTTC | CASSLGGGQETQYF | TRBJ2-5 | NA | TRBD2 | TRBV5-1
TGTGCCAGCAGCTTGGACAGTTCATTAAGCTCTGGAAACACCATATATTTT | CASSLDSSLSSGNTIYF | TRBJ1-3 | NA | NA | TRBV7-2
TGTGCCAGCAGTTACTCAGGACAGGGGCCTAATGAAAAACTGTTTTTT | CASSYSGQGPNEKLFF | TRBJ1-4 | NA | TRBD1 | TRBV6-5
TGTGCCAGCAGCCCAAGGGACAGGCTCTCGAAAACTGAAGCTTTCTTT | CASSPRDRLSKTEAFF | TRBJ1-1 | NA | TRBD1 | TRBV11-2
TGTGCCAGCAGTTTAAAGGGCGGCAACTATGGCTACACCTTC | CASSLKGGNYGYTF | TRBJ1-2 | NA | NA | TRBV28
TGTGCCAGCAGTCATAAGCTCGGAGGTGTCGTCTATGGCTACACCTTC | CASSHKLGGVVYGYTF | TRBJ1-2 | NA | NA | TRBV6-2/TRBV6-3
TGTGCCAGCAGTTTCGGACTAGGGGTCGAGCAGTTCTTC | CASSFGLGVEQFF | TRBJ2-1 | NA | TRBD2 | TRBV27
TGTGCTAGTGGTTTGGGAGAACCGGACGCCGGAAACACCATATATTTT | CASGLGEPDAGNTIYF | TRBJ1-3 | NA | NA | TRBV12-5
TGTGCCAGCAGTTACTACAGCGGGTCCTACAATGAGCAGTTCTTC | CASSYYSGSYNEQFF | TRBJ2-1 | NA | NA | TRBV6-2/TRBV6-3
TGTGCCAGCAGTGAATTCCGACGGATCTCTGGAAACACCATATATTTT | CASSEFRRISGNTIYF | TRBJ1-3 | NA | NA | TRBV6-1
TGTGCCAGCAGCCTTAGCGGGAGTGGGACCCAGTACTTC | CASSLSGSGTQYF | TRBJ2-5 | NA | TRBD2 | TRBV5-6
TGCAGCGTTGCCCCAGCACTAGCGGGGAACCCCCTCTACAATGAGCAGTTCTTC | CSVAPALAGNPLYNEQFF | TRBJ2-1 | NA | TRBD2 | TRBV29-1
TGCGCCAGCAGCTTGGCAGGGTTGAGCAATCAGCCCCAGCATTTT | CASSLAGLSNQPQHF | TRBJ1-5 | NA | NA | TRBV5-1
TGTGCCAGCAGCCAAGCGGGAGGGGATATCGGGGAGCTGTTTTTT | CASSQAGGDIGELFF | TRBJ2-2 | NA | TRBD2 | TRBV4-2
TGTGCCAGCAGCCCCCCCCGGGTCGAGCAGTACTTC | CASSPPRVEQYF | TRBJ2-7 | once | NA | TRBV7-3
TGTGCCAGCAGCTTGCTTGGGACAGGGCCCCTAGATACGCAGTATTTT | CASSLLGTGPLDTQYF | TRBJ2-3 | NA | TRBD1 | TRBV7-6
TGTGCCAGCAGTTTGGCTGCAGCCTATGGCTACACCTTC | CASSLAAAYGYTF | TRBJ1-2 | NA | NA | TRBV28
TGTGCAAGTCGCTGGAAACGGGGGGACCTGAACACTGAAGCTTTCTTT | CASRWKRGDLNTEAFF | TRBJ1-1 | NA | NA | TRBV12-2
TGTGCCAGCAGCACAGTGTCCCTCTATGGCTACACCTTC | CASSTVSLYGYTF | TRBJ1-2 | NA | NA | TRBV28
TGTGCCACCAGTGATGACAGCGTCCGCGATGGCTACACCTTC | CATSDDSVRDGYTF | TRBJ1-2 | NA | NA | TRBV24-1
TGTGCCAGCAGCCCGTCCCTAACAGGGGGCATCGGGTTCTATGGCTACACCTTC | CASSPSLTGGIGFYGYTF | TRBJ1-2 | once | TRBD1 | TRBV5-5
TGTGCCAGCAGCCTAATGACAGGGGCCTCCGGGGAGCTGTTTTTT | CASSLMTGASGELFF | TRBJ2-2 | NA | TRBD1 | TRBV6-5
TGCGCCAGCAGCTTCTCGACAGGGGTCGGTCACTACAATGAGCAGTTCTTC | CASSFSTGVGHYNEQFF | TRBJ2-1 | NA | TRBD1 | TRBV5-1
TGTGCCAGCAGACCGGACAGGGCGAACTATGGCTACACCTTC | CASRPDRANYGYTF | TRBJ1-2 | NA | TRBD1 | TRBV5-4
TGTGCCAGCAGAGGGACAGGGGGCGTCTATGGCTACACCTTC | CASRGTGGVYGYTF | TRBJ1-2 | NA | TRBD1 | TRBV28
TGTGCCAGCAGTTTATACCGTGAGCAGTTCTTC | CASSLYREQFF | TRBJ2-1 | NA | NA | TRBV28
TGTGCCAGCAGTTTTGACACCTACACCGGGGAGCTGTTTTTT | CASSFDTYTGELFF | TRBJ2-2 | NA | NA | TRBV7-2
TGTGCCAGCAGCCCCGGGGGGGATCAGCCCCAGCATTTT | CASSPGGDQPQHF | TRBJ1-5 | once | NA | TRBV12-3/TRBV12-4
TGCGCCAGCAGTCGGCGGGACCCCTACACAGATACGCAGTATTTT | CASSRRDPYTDTQYF | TRBJ2-3 | NA | NA | TRBV5-1
TGTGCCAGCAGTAAGGACAGGGGACCTCTATACGAGCAGTACTTC | CASSKDRGPLYEQYF | TRBJ2-7 | NA | TRBD1 | TRBV27
TGTGCCAGCTTCAGGGGTCGAAGCTCCTACAATGAGCAGTTCTTC | CASFRGRSSYNEQFF | TRBJ2-1 | NA | NA | TRBV7-9
TGTGCCATCAGTGTGCAGGATGGGACTGAAGCTTTCTTT | CAISVQDGTEAFF | TRBJ1-1 | NA | NA | TRBV10-3
TGTGCCAGCAGCTTAGAGTTTGGACAGATCGAATATGGCTACACCTTC | CASSLEFGQIEYGYTF | TRBJ1-2 | once | NA | TRBV7-2
TGTGCCAGCAGCGCGAGCGGGAGGGCCAAAGGCGAGCAGTACTTC | CASSASGRAKGEQYF | TRBJ2-7 | NA | TRBD2 | TRBV9
TGTGCCAGCAGCTTAGGCGGGAACACCGGGGAGCTGTTTTTT | CASSLGGNTGELFF | TRBJ2-2 | NA | NA | TRBV7-2
TGTGCCAGCAGTGATTGGATCAGCAGCAGCTATGGCTACACCTTC | CASSDWISSSYGYTF | TRBJ1-2 | few | NA | TRBV25-1
TGTGCCGGACGTAGCGGGGCCTACGAGCAGTACTTC | CAGRSGAYEQYF | TRBJ2-7 | NA | TRBD2 | TRBV30
TGCGCCAGCAGCCCCCTTCTGGTCGGAAAAAACAATGAGCAGTTCTTC | CASSPLLVGKNNEQFF | TRBJ2-1 | once | NA | TRBV4-1
TGTGCCACCAGTGACCCGACAGACCCATCCTACGAGCAGTACTTC | CATSDPTDPSYEQYF | TRBJ2-7 | NA | NA | TRBV24-1
TGTGCCATCAGTGAGGGGAGGAATACTGAAGCTTTCTTT | CAISEGRNTEAFF | TRBJ1-1 | once | NA | TRBV10-3
TGTGCCAGCAGCACCCGGACTTACGGCACCGGGGAGCTGTTTTTT | CASSTRTYGTGELFF | TRBJ2-2 | NA | NA | TRBV9
TGTGCCAGCAGACGAGACAGGGAAGCCGGGGAGCTGTTTTTT | CASRRDREAGELFF | TRBJ2-2 | NA | TRBD1 | TRBV27
TGTGCTAGTGGTTTCGGTAAGGCAGAGACCCAGTACTTC | CASGFGKAETQYF | TRBJ2-5 | NA | NA | TRBV12-5
TGTGCCAGCAGCGTAGATTCGGCTCGCGAGCAGTACTTC | CASSVDSAREQYF | TRBJ2-7 | NA | NA | TRBV9